This T cell receptor (beta chain) was recorded in a study of T cell responses to AZD1222 COVID-19 vaccine. General study results and limits: Spike-specific TCR breadth and depth grew following two AZD1222 doses. Nearly half of the spike-specific TCRs reportedly recognize variant regions that carry no mutations. At study baseline, merely five or six AZD1222 recipients were seropositive.

Of note for this clone: As yet, its antigen is unknown.

Clones were sequenced by immunoSEQ multiplex PCR, and TCRdb holds only the in-frame ones, with some missing. Of some 120,000 clones listed, 93% are singletons. Germline V gives CDR1 SGDLS, CDR2 YYNGEE. The CDR3 is 13 amino acids. Deletions cut 0 bases from V and 9 bases from J, with 10 bases between. This sequence joins TRBV9 and TRBJ2-1, with D tentatively TRBD2 (5 bases). The material sequenced was peripheral blood, taken on day 0 of AZD1222 vaccination. The TCR was taken from an adult in good health. DNA for the CDR3: TGTGCCAGCAGCGTAGCTCCCGCGGGTGAGCAGTTCTTC. This encodes CASSVAPAGEQFF.